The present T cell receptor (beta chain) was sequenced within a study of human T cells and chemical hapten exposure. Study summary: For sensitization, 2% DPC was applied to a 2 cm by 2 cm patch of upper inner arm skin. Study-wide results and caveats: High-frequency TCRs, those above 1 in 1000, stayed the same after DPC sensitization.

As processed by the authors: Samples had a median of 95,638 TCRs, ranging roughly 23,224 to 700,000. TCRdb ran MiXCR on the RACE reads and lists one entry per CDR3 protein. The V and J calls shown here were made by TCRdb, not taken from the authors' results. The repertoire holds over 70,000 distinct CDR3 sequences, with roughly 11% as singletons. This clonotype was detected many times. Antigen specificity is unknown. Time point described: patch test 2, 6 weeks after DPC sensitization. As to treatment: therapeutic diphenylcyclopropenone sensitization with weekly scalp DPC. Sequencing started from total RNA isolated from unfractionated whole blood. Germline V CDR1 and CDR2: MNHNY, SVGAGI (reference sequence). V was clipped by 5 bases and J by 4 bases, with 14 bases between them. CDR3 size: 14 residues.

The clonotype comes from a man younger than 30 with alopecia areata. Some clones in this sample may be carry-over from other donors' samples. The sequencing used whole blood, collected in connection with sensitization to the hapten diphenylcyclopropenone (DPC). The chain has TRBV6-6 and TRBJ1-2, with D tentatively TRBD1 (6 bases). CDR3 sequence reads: CASSPTGFGYGYTF. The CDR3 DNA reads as TGTGCCAGCAGTCCCACAGGGTTCGGCTATGGCTACACCTTC.